Given below is one TCR beta chain in context. Its antigen is unidentified. The data belong to a study of cytomegalovirus exposure and HLA in healthy donors. At the level of the study: In an earlier analysis, 90 million to 130 million unique TCR beta sequences were found from some 170 million T cells.

Regarding the study as a whole: Earlier findings revealed that most TCR beta V segments proved productive either about 90% or about 30% of the time.

PCR primers comprised 60 Vbeta and 13 Jbeta primers. TCRdb keeps only in-frame clones here, not all; method: immunoSEQ multiplex PCR. The table has approximately 91,000 clones, roughly 76% seen once. V lost 6 bases, J lost 1 base, and 15 bases lay in between. Germline lookup yields CDR1 MNHNS and CDR2 SASEGT. This CDR3 spans 15 amino acids. Sequenced sample: PBMCs. The chain is built from TRBV6-1 and TRBJ2-5; tentative D call: TRBD2 (6 bases). The sequence was collected from a female donor in good health and CMV-seronegative. The CDR3 is CASSPLGGSQETQYF. The CDR3 coding sequence is TGTGCCAGCAGCCCCCTGGGGGGTAGCCAAGAGACCCAGTACTTC.